This is a list of T cell receptor beta chains from one sample in a study of T cell responses to AZD1222 COVID-19 vaccine. Using immunoSEQ multiplex PCR, the repertoire was profiled, and TCRdb retains in-frame clones only, with some absent. The table has about 130,000 clones, roughly 90% seen once. This material consisted of peripheral blood, taken on day 0 of AZD1222 vaccination. Every receptor here comes from an adult in good health. CDR3s include the opening cysteine and the closing phenylalanine or tryptophan. Each record gives: CDR3 protein, CDR3 DNA, J gene, V gene, D gene, clone size. A D gene is named only where the DNA matches it firmly. Clone size appears in some rows only: once, few, many, or a class for an expanded clone.

CASSYDTSNTEAFF TGTGCCAGCAGTTACGACACATCCAACACTGAAGCTTTCTTT TRBJ1-1 TRBV6-5 NA NA
CASSYTPGGNTEAFF TGCGCCAGCAGCTATACTCCAGGTGGGAACACTGAAGCTTTCTTT TRBJ1-1 TRBV5-1 NA NA
CASSLNSRGGYGYTF TGTGCCAGTAGCTTAAACTCCAGAGGTGGCTATGGCTACACCTTC TRBJ1-2 TRBV19 NA NA
CASSYDRDNEQFF TGTGCCAGCAGTTACGACAGGGATAATGAGCAGTTCTTC TRBJ2-1 TRBV6-2/TRBV6-3 TRBD1 NA
CASSFSGLEQFF TGCGCCAGCAGCTTCTCCGGGCTCGAGCAGTTCTTC TRBJ2-1 TRBV5-1 NA NA
CASSVGIESSGNTIYF TGTGCCAGCAGCGTAGGAATCGAGAGCTCTGGAAACACCATATATTTT TRBJ1-3 TRBV9 NA NA
CASSHRDSYPDEQFF TGTGCCAGCAGCCACCGGGACAGTTACCCCGATGAGCAGTTCTTC TRBJ2-1 TRBV2 TRBD1 NA
CASSQKSPPGTSNSPLHF TGTGCCAGCAGCCAAAAGAGCCCCCCCGGGACGTCTAATTCACCCCTCCACTTT TRBJ1-6 TRBV4-2 NA NA
CASSFRLDWNDSYEQYF TGCGCCAGCAGCTTTCGGCTAGACTGGAATGATTCCTACGAGCAGTACTTC TRBJ2-7 TRBV5-1 NA NA
CASSPDRAANYGYTF TGTGCCAGCAGCCCGGACAGGGCAGCTAACTATGGCTACACCTTC TRBJ1-2 TRBV7-9 TRBD1 NA
CASSLADGDEQFF TGTGCCAGCAGCTTGGCGGACGGAGATGAGCAGTTCTTC TRBJ2-1 TRBV5-5 NA NA
CASSERGGYGYTF TGTGCCAGCAGTGAGCGGGGGGGCTATGGCTACACCTTC TRBJ1-2 TRBV6-1 NA NA
CASSLGQGSYGYTF TGCGCCAGCAGCTTAGGGCAGGGGAGCTATGGCTACACCTTC TRBJ1-2 TRBV5-1 NA NA
CASSRARRDQPQHF TGTGCCAGCAGTCGAGCGCGGAGGGATCAGCCCCAGCATTTT TRBJ1-5 TRBV6-6 NA NA
CASSGQYYGYTF TGTGCCAGTAGTGGCCAGTACTATGGCTACACCTTC TRBJ1-2 TRBV19 NA NA
CATPKDGTVENTIYF TGTGCCACTCCCAAGGATGGGACAGTGGAAAACACCATATATTTT TRBJ1-3 TRBV25-1 TRBD1 NA
CASIKDRGTEAFF TGTGCCAGCATCAAGGACAGGGGCACTGAAGCTTTCTTT TRBJ1-1 TRBV2 TRBD1 few
CASSLEIRRDSNGYTF TGTGCCAGCAGTTTGGAGATCCGACGAGACTCTAATGGCTACACCTTC TRBJ1-2 TRBV27 NA once
CASSTITAYGYTF TGTGCCAGCAGTACTATTACAGCCTATGGCTACACCTTC TRBJ1-2 TRBV28 NA few
CASSPRSGNSYSPLHF TGTGCCAGCAGCCCCCGGTCGGGGAATAGCTATTCACCCCTCCACTTT TRBJ1-6 TRBV5-4 NA NA
CASMGGTATPRGRTEAFF TGTGCCAGTATGGGGGGGACAGCAACCCCGAGAGGTCGCACTGAAGCTTTCTTT TRBJ1-1 TRBV19 TRBD1 NA
CASSSGSYNEQFF TGTGCCAGCAGTTCCGGCTCCTACAATGAGCAGTTCTTC TRBJ2-1 TRBV6-2/TRBV6-3 NA NA
CASSLDARVYGYTF TGTGCCAGCAGTTTAGATGCCAGGGTCTATGGCTACACCTTC TRBJ1-2 TRBV28 NA NA
CASRDRINQPQHF TGTGCCAGCAGAGACAGGATCAATCAGCCCCAGCATTTT TRBJ1-5 TRBV27 NA NA
CASSQGKATRNSPLHF TGTGCCAGCAGCCAAGGTAAAGCCACTAGGAATTCACCCCTCCACTTT TRBJ1-6 TRBV14 NA NA
CSVVGGDRVNFEAFF TGCAGCGTTGTTGGTGGGGACAGGGTTAACTTTGAAGCTTTCTTT TRBJ1-1 TRBV29-1 TRBD1 NA
CASSFRETQYF TGTGCCAGCAGTTTCCGAGAGACCCAGTACTTC TRBJ2-5 TRBV12-3/TRBV12-4 NA NA
CASSSDAGSRQYF TGTGCCAGCAGCTCCGACGCCGGGTCTCGGCAGTACTTC TRBJ2-7 TRBV5-4 NA NA
CASSLGRGPDPTEAFF TGCGCCAGCAGCTTGGGACGGGGCCCAGACCCCACTGAAGCTTTCTTT TRBJ1-1 TRBV5-1 NA NA
CASSISSGSSPEQYF TGTGCCAGCAGCATATCTAGCGGGAGCTCGCCCGAGCAGTACTTC TRBJ2-7 TRBV7-9 TRBD2 once
CASSPGAGMGYEQYF TGTGCCAGCAGTCCCGGGGCAGGGATGGGTTACGAGCAGTACTTC TRBJ2-7 TRBV27 NA NA
CASRQGAHNEQFF TGCGCCAGCAGACAGGGGGCGCACAATGAGCAGTTCTTC TRBJ2-1 TRBV10-2 TRBD1 NA
CASSPFDTYNEQFF TGTGCCAGCAGCCCCTTTGACACCTACAATGAGCAGTTCTTC TRBJ2-1 TRBV14 NA NA
CAISDPNQDTEAFF TGTGCCATCAGTGACCCCAATCAGGACACTGAAGCTTTCTTT TRBJ1-1 TRBV10-3 NA NA
CASSQGSPGLTEAFF TGTGCCAGCTCACAAGGGTCCCCGGGGCTCACTGAAGCTTTCTTT TRBJ1-1 TRBV18 NA few
CASSSRQVGTEAFF TGTGCCAGCAGCAGTCGACAGGTTGGGACTGAAGCTTTCTTT TRBJ1-1 TRBV7-2 NA NA
CASSHTYNEQFF TGCGCCAGCAGCCACACCTACAATGAGCAGTTCTTC TRBJ2-1 TRBV4-1 NA NA
CASSFVRSGNTIYF TGTGCCAGCAGTTTTGTCAGGTCTGGAAACACCATATATTTT TRBJ1-3 TRBV6-5 NA NA
CASSPRAWEIVRGEKLFF TGTGCCAGCAGTCCCCGAGCGTGGGAGATAGTTAGGGGTGAAAAACTGTTTTTT TRBJ1-4 TRBV28 NA NA
CSVGHGGNTEAFF TGCAGCGTTGGCCATGGGGGGAACACTGAAGCTTTCTTT TRBJ1-1 TRBV29-1 NA NA
CASSRFNTGELFF TGTGCCAGCTCCCGCTTCAACACCGGGGAGCTGTTTTTT TRBJ2-2 TRBV6-5 NA NA
CASSPWTSGTYNEQFF TGTGCCAGCTCACCATGGACTAGCGGGACTTACAATGAGCAGTTCTTC TRBJ2-1 TRBV18 TRBD2 NA
CASSLGRAGYNEQFF TGTGCCAGCAGTTTGGGGAGGGCGGGGTACAATGAGCAGTTCTTC TRBJ2-1 TRBV27 TRBD2 once
CASSYRQNTEAFF TGTGCCAGCAGTTATCGACAGAACACTGAAGCTTTCTTT TRBJ1-1 TRBV6-5 NA NA
CATSRDRTGGPYNEQFF TGTGCCACCAGCAGAGATCGGACGGGAGGACCTTACAATGAGCAGTTCTTC TRBJ2-1 TRBV15 TRBD2 once
CATSDHHGYTF TGTGCCACCAGTGATCACCATGGCTACACCTTC TRBJ1-2 TRBV24-1 NA NA
CASSDGLLGYGYTF TGTGCCAGCAGCGACGGGCTCCTGGGGTACGGCTACACCTTC TRBJ1-2 TRBV9 NA NA
CASTVRGNQPQHF TGTGCCAGCACTGTAAGAGGCAATCAGCCCCAGCATTTT TRBJ1-5 TRBV6-5 NA once
CASSAPGQGVGTEAFF TGTGCCAGCAGCGCCCCGGGACAGGGGGTCGGCACTGAAGCTTTCTTT TRBJ1-1 TRBV9 TRBD1 NA
CASSLSGNQPQHF TGTGCCAGCAGCCTGTCGGGGAATCAGCCCCAGCATTTT TRBJ1-5 TRBV14 NA NA
CASRTQGFNQPQHF TGTGCCAGTCGTACGCAGGGGTTCAATCAGCCCCAGCATTTT TRBJ1-5 TRBV19 NA NA